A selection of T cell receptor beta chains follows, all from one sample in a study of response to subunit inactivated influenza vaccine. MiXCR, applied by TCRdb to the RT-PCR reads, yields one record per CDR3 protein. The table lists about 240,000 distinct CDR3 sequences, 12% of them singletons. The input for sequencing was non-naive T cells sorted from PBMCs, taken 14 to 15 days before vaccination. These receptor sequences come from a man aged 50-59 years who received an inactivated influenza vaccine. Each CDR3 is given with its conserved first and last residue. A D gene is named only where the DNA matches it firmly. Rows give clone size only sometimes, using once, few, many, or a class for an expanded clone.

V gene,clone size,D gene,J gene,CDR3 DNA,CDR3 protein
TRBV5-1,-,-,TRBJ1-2,TGCGCCAGCAGCTTGGCCGGGGGGACCCACTATGGCTACACCTTC,CASSLAGGTHYGYTF
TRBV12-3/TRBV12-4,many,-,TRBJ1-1,TGTGCCAGCAGCCGTGGGGTAAAGAACACTGAAGCTTTCTTT,CASSRGVKNTEAFF
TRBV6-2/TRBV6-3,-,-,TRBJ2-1,TGTGCCAGCACCCAAGGCGGTAATGAGCAGTTCTTC,CASTQGGNEQFF
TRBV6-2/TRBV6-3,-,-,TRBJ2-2,TGTGCCAGCAGTGATAATGGGTGGACCGGGGAGCTGTTTTTT,CASSDNGWTGELFF
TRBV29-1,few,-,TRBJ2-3,TGCAGCGTGCGAAACACAGATACGCAGTATTTT,CSVRNTDTQYF
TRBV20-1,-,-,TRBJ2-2,TGCAGTGCTAGAGAGTGGAAGTCCGGGGAGCTGTTTTTT,CSAREWKSGELFF
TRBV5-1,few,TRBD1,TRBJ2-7,TGCGCCAGCAGCTTTTCAATCGCCGGGACAGAGTCCTACGAGCAGTACTTC,CASSFSIAGTESYEQYF
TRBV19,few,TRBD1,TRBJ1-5,TGTGCCAGTAGCCAGAGGACAGGGGGTAGCAATCAGCCCCAGCATTTT,CASSQRTGGSNQPQHF
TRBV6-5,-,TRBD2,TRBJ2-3,TGTGCCAGCAGTTATTCGGGGGGTTTGACAGATACGCAGTATTTT,CASSYSGGLTDTQYF
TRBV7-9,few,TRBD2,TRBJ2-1,TGTGCCAGCAGCCTTAGCGGGGTTGATGAGCAGTTCTTC,CASSLSGVDEQFF
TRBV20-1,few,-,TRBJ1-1,TGCAGTGCAACCAGGGCCAGGACTGAAGCTTTCTTT,CSATRARTEAFF
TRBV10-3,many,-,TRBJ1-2,TGTGCCATCAGTGAGTCAAGCAAGGGCTATGGCTACACCTTC,CAISESSKGYGYTF
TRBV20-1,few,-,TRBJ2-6,TGCAGTGCCGGCTCTGGGGCCAACGTCCTGACTTTC,CSAGSGANVLTF
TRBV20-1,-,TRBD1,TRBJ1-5,TGCAGTGCTAGAGGCGGGACAGGGTTCACTCAGCCCCAGCATTTT,CSARGGTGFTQPQHF
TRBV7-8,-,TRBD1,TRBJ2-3,TGTGCCAGCAGCTTAGGTCCCAGGGGGAGAGACACAGATACGCAGTATTTT,CASSLGPRGRDTDTQYF
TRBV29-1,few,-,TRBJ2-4,TGCAGCGTTGAGGGTCCGGGCGGGGATAACATTCAGTACTTC,CSVEGPGGDNIQYF
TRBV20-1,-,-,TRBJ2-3,TGCAGTGCTAGTAGGGCGGGGAGCACAGATACGCAGTATTTT,CSASRAGSTDTQYF
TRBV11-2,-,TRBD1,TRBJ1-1,TGTGCCAGCAGCGGAATCGACAGGGCGTTAACTGAAGCTTTCTTT,CASSGIDRALTEAFF
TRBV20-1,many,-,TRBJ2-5,TGCAGTGCTGCCCTCTGGCACCAAGAGACCCAGTACTTC,CSAALWHQETQYF
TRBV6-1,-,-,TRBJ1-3,TGTGCCAGCAGCCGGGGTTTCGGTGGAAACACCATATATTTT,CASSRGFGGNTIYF
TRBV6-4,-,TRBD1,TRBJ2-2,TGTGCCAGCAGTGCGACAGGGGAAGGCGGGGAGCTGTTTTTT,CASSATGEGGELFF
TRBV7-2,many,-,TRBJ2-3,TGTGCCAGCAGCCCCAGCGGGCCTTTGGGCACAGATACGCAGTATTTT,CASSPSGPLGTDTQYF
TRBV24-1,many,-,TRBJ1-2,TGTGCCACCAGTGCACAGGACTATGGCTACACCTTC,CATSAQDYGYTF
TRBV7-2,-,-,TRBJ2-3,TGTGCCAGCAGCTTAGGAGGGGCGGGAAAAGATACGCAGTATTTT,CASSLGGAGKDTQYF
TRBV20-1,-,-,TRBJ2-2,TGCAGTGCTAGAGGGGCCGGGGCAGGGTCATTGACCGGGGAGCTGTTTTTT,CSARGAGAGSLTGELFF
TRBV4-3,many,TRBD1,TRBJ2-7,TGCGCCAGCAGCCAAGGACAGGGCGGTCACTACGAGCAGTACTTC,CASSQGQGGHYEQYF
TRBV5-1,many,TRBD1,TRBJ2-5,TGCGCCAGCAGCATCGGGACAGCCAGAGAGACCCAGTACTTC,CASSIGTARETQYF
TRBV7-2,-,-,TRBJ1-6,TGTGCCAGCAGCTTATTGAAAGGGGAGACCTATAATTCACCCCTCCACTTT,CASSLLKGETYNSPLHF